This passage covers 25 T cell receptor beta chains from one sample sequenced in a study of blood T cell repertoires in COVID-19. Sequencing was performed with immunoSEQ multiplex PCR; in TCRdb, only in-frame clones are kept and a portion is missing. The table lists 150,000 to 200,000 clones, roughly 86% of them singletons. The specimen was PBMCs or T cells enriched from blood (not recorded which). The origin of the receptors is a woman in her 30s who had recovered from COVID-19.

This clone was observed at least ten times. V is TRBV25-1 and J is TRBJ1-1, with 8 bases that match TRBD1. CDR3 length: 16 amino acids. The V gene's germline CDR1 is MGHDK and CDR2 SYGVNS. Trimming removed 4 bases from V and 0 bases from J; junction bases left unmatched: 7. CDR3 coding DNA: TGTGCCAGCAGTGGGGGACAGGAGGTTCTGAACACTGAAGCTTTCTTT. Amino acids: CASSGGQEVLNTEAFF.

This chain joins TRBV2 and TRBJ2-2, with 12 bases lining up with TRBD2. The germline gives CDR1 SNHLY, CDR2 FYNNEI. V lost 5 bases, J lost 5 bases, and 3 bases stayed unmatched. This CDR3 spans 15 amino acids. CDR3 coding DNA: TGTGCCAGCAGTCTAGGACTAGCGGGAACCGGGGAGCTGTTTTTT. This codes for CASSLGLAGTGELFF. Full variable domain (missing parts from reference TRBV2 and TRBJ2-2): EPEVTQTPSHQVTQMGQEVILRCVPISNHLYFYWYRQILGQKVEFLVSFYNNEISEKSEIFDDQFSVERPDGSNFTLKIRSTKLEDSAMYFCASSLGLAGTGELFFGEGSRLTVL.

V gene TRBV2 combines with J gene TRBJ1-5; D possibly corresponds to TRBD1 (5 bases). Germline values: CDR1 SNHLY, CDR2 FYNNEI. The V end was cut by 4 bases, the J end by 0 bases, with 10 bases between. The CDR3 totals 15 residues. The CDR3 here is CASSVTVYSNQPQHF. The DNA for the CDR3 is TGTGCCAGCAGTGTGACAGTCTATAGCAATCAGCCCCAGCATTTT.

This clone turned up a few times. V gene TRBV5-1 combines with J gene TRBJ1-1, with 9 bases identical to TRBD1. The CDR3 totals 16 residues. The ends lost 4 bases at V and 1 base at J; junction bases unmatched: 8. CDR1 is SGHRS, CDR2 YFSETQ, per germline. The CDR3 DNA reads as TGCGCCAGCAGCACGGGACAGGGCCTTGGGAACACTGAAGCTTTCTTT. Translation gives CASSTGQGLGNTEAFF.

The gene calls are TRBV4-2 and TRBJ2-3, with TRBD1 identical over 10 bases. The CDR3 is 16 residues long. Trimming removed 4 bases from V and 5 bases from J; junction bases left unmatched: 9. Germline-derived CDR1 and CDR2 are LGHNA and YNFKEQ. CDR3 protein: CASSRGTGASKDTQYF. DNA of the CDR3: TGTGCCAGCAGCCGAGGGACAGGGGCTAGTAAAGATACGCAGTATTTT.

This chain connects TRBV27 to TRBJ2-7; 9 nucleotides align to TRBD2. J was trimmed by 2 bases and V by 6 bases; bases with no gene match: 5. The CDR3 contains 14 residues. CDR1 MNHEY and CDR2 SMNVEV come from the germline V gene (reference sequence). The CDR3: CASSSSGATYEQYF. CDR3 nucleotides: TGTGCCAGCAGCTCTAGCGGGGCCACCTACGAGCAGTACTTC.

V gene TRBV5-4 combines with J gene TRBJ2-7, with D tentatively TRBD1 (6 bases). The CDR3 totals 15 residues. Germline CDR1 and CDR2: SGHNT and YYREEE (reference sequence). The germline V and J ends were trimmed by 4 bases and 0 bases, with 14 bases remaining between them. The CDR3 loop reads CASSPGQSSSYEQYF. CDR3 coding DNA: TGTGCCAGCAGCCCCGGACAGAGTAGCTCCTACGAGCAGTACTTC.

V usage is TRBV5-4 and J usage is TRBJ2-7, with 11 bases that match TRBD2. This CDR3 spans 15 amino acids. Germline V gives CDR1 SGHNT, CDR2 YYREEE (reference sequence). Trimming cost V 3 bases and J 0 bases; bases outside gene matches: 2. The CDR3 sequence is CASSSGLAVSYEQYF. DNA for the CDR3: TGTGCCAGCAGCTCGGGACTAGCGGTCTCCTACGAGCAGTACTTC.

This clone was observed many times. The chain uses TRBV6-4 and TRBJ2-2; 7 bases fit TRBD2. This CDR3 is 13 amino acids long. After removal of 2 bases from V and 6 bases from J, the junction contained 0 bases not matched to a gene. Germline V gene sequence: CDR1 MRHNA, CDR2 SNTAGT. For the CDR3, the DNA is TGTGCCAGCAGTGACCGGGAGGCCGGGGAGCTGTTTTTT. Its protein product is CASSDREAGELFF.

This clone was detected only a few times. This chain uses TRBV7-2 with TRBJ2-7; TRBD2 matches at 11 bases. Germline CDR1 is SGHTA and CDR2 is FQGNSA. The CDR3 is made up of 19 amino acids. V gave up 1 base and J gave up 2 bases; unmatched junction bases: 13. Here the CDR3 reads CASSLVGGRSGRETYEQYF. The CDR3 DNA reads as TGTGCCAGCAGCTTAGTGGGGGGGCGTAGCGGGAGGGAAACCTACGAGCAGTACTTC.

The rearrangement joins TRBV30 to TRBJ2-1; D remains unclear. CDR1 GTSNPN and CDR2 SVGIG come from the germline V gene (reference sequence). V lost 0 bases and J 6 bases, leaving 3 bases between the germline ends. This CDR3 comprises 11 residues. CDR3 nucleotide sequence: TGTGCCTGGAGTGTCGTCAATGAGCAGTTCTTC. Translation gives CAWSVVNEQFF.

The chain combines TRBV7-9 with TRBJ2-7, with a weak D call TRBD2 (5 bases). Trimming took off 5 bases at V and 1 base at J, with 12 bases between the two ends. The germline CDR1 and CDR2 sequences are SEHNR and FQNEAQ (reference sequence). The length of the CDR3 is 14 residues. CDR3: CASSTDSRSYEQYF. Here the CDR3 DNA reads TGTGCCAGCAGCACGGACTCAAGGTCCTACGAGCAGTACTTC.

The chain recombines TRBV5-4 with TRBJ2-6; D is perhaps TRBD1 (6 bases). Per the germline V gene, CDR1 is SGHNT and CDR2 is YYREEE (reference sequence). CDR3 length: 16 amino acids. V was pared by 5 bases and J by 4 bases, with 16 bases between. CDR3 amino acids: CASSLDRSGGANVLTF. CDR3 DNA: TGTGCCAGCAGTCTTGACAGGTCTGGCGGGGCCAACGTCCTGACTTTC.

This chain joins TRBV5-6 and TRBJ2-7, with TRBD1 as a possible D gene (5 bases). This CDR3 has 14 residues. Deletions cut 2 bases from V and 4 bases from J, with 13 bases between. Germline V gene data show CDR1 as SGHDT and CDR2 as YYEEEE. The CDR3 nucleotides read TGTGCCAGCAGCTTATCCCCAGGGTTTTACGAGCAGTACTTC. Amino acid sequence: CASSLSPGFYEQYF.

The V and J genes are TRBV6-1 and TRBJ2-7; 11 bases are shared with TRBD2. CDR1 MNHNS and CDR2 SASEGT come from the germline V gene. There are 17 residues in the CDR3. V shed 3 bases and J 0 bases; nucleotides not matched to a gene: 7. The CDR3 sequence: CASSDYLTSGSSYEQYF. Written as DNA, the CDR3 is TGTGCCAGCAGTGACTACCTCACTAGCGGGAGCTCCTACGAGCAGTACTTC.

The J gene is TRBJ2-7, the V gene TRBV3-1 (or the pseudogene TRBV3-2); D unclear. V was trimmed by 5 bases and J by 2 bases, leaving 13 bases between them. The CDR3 covers 14 residues. CDR1 and CDR2 from the germline V gene are LGHDT and YNNKEL (reference sequence). The DNA of the CDR3 is TGTGCCAGCAGCTCCGTTGCGTTGACCTACGAGCAGTACTTC. Translation: CASSSVALTYEQYF.

This sequence joins TRBV7-2 and TRBJ2-5, with TRBD2 matching over 10 bases. CDR3 length: 17 amino acids. After removal of 3 bases from V and 2 bases from J, the junction contained 9 bases not matched to a gene. Per germline, CDR1 SGHTA and CDR2 FQGNSA. CDR3: CASSFGGSGGIQETQYF. The DNA of the CDR3 is TGTGCCAGCAGCTTTGGGGGTAGCGGGGGGATTCAAGAGACCCAGTACTTC.

The chain has TRBV7-3 and TRBJ2-7; D may be TRBD2 (6 bases). V shed 5 bases and J shed 7 bases, with 21 bases lying between them. Germline CDR1 is SGHTA and CDR2 is FQGTGA. This CDR3 region has 15 residues. The DNA of the CDR3 is TGTGCCAGCAGCCAAAAGGCGGGGCCCACCGTGGAGCAGTACTTC. This codes for CASSQKAGPTVEQYF. The variable domain in full, completed from reference TRBV7-3 and TRBJ2-7, reads GAGVSQTPSNKVTEKGKYVELRCDPISGHTALYWYRQSLGQGPEFLIYFQGTGAADDSGLPNDRFFAVRPEGSVSTLKIQRTERGDSAVYLCASSQKAGPTVEQYFGPGTRLTVT.

This clone was detected once. The chain recombines TRBV4-2 with TRBJ2-5, with TRBD2 matching 11 bases. The CDR3 extends over 16 amino acids. Trimming removed 4 bases from V and 5 bases from J; junction bases left unmatched: 9. Germline values: CDR1 LGHNA, CDR2 YNFKEQ. CDR3 sequence reads: CASSPSGRRGEETQYF. The CDR3 DNA sequence: TGTGCCAGCAGCCCTAGCGGGAGGAGAGGGGAGGAGACCCAGTACTTC.

The rearrangement links TRBV27 to TRBJ2-2; weak D call: TRBD2 (6 bases). V lost 6 bases and J 4 bases, leaving 15 bases between the germline ends. The CDR3 contains 15 residues. Germline CDR1 MNHEY, CDR2 SMNVEV (reference sequence). Here the CDR3 reads CASSQGGTGTGELFF. The CDR3, as DNA: TGTGCCAGCAGCCAAGGAGGGACTGGCACCGGGGAGCTGTTTTTT.

The chain couples TRBV28 to TRBJ1-1; D not resolved. Deletions cut 2 bases from V and 8 bases from J, with 12 bases between. The CDR3 covers 13 residues. Germline-derived CDR1 and CDR2 are MDHEN and SYDVKM. The CDR3 loop reads CASSLQSPPEAFF. CDR3 in DNA: TGTGCCAGCAGTTTACAGTCCCCCCCGGAAGCTTTCTTT.

The chain combines TRBV11-3 with TRBJ2-1; D uncertain. Germline CDR1 reads SGHNT; CDR2 reads YENEEA. Trimming took 0 bases from V and 10 from J, leaving 19 bases between them. The CDR3 has 16 residues. The CDR3 reads CASSLDFRLEAEEQFF. CDR3 nucleotide sequence: TGTGCCAGCAGCTTAGATTTTAGGCTAGAGGCAGAGGAGCAGTTCTTC.

This chain joins TRBV19 and TRBJ1-1; D is perhaps TRBD1 (5 bases). The germline V and J ends were trimmed by 4 bases and 4 bases, with 19 bases remaining between them. This CDR3 comprises 16 residues. The V gene's germline CDR1 is LNHDA and CDR2 SQIVND (reference sequence). CDR3 protein: CASSNTGTIRGTEAFF. The CDR3 nucleotides read TGTGCCAGTAGTAATACCGGGACTATTAGGGGCACTGAAGCTTTCTTT.

This clone was seen many times. The chain carries TRBV2 and TRBJ1-3; 9 nucleotides align to TRBD1. Unmatched junction bases numbered 10, after V lost 5 bases and J lost 5 bases. This CDR3 has 16 amino acids. Germline lookup yields CDR1 SNHLY and CDR2 FYNNEI. CDR3 loop: CASSTTGQGLRNTIYF. DNA for the CDR3: TGTGCCAGCAGTACCACGGGACAGGGATTAAGAAACACCATATATTTT.

This clone appeared a single time. The chain couples TRBV19 to TRBJ2-3; D possibly corresponds to TRBD1 (6 bases). Trimming cost V 5 bases and J 2 bases, with 14 bases left between them. Germline V lookup: CDR1 LNHDA, CDR2 SQIVND (reference sequence). CDR3 size: 15 residues. The CDR3 loop reads CASSLRTEVTDTQYF. DNA for the CDR3: TGTGCCAGTAGTTTACGGACAGAAGTCACAGATACGCAGTATTTT.